The 16 T cell receptor beta chains below come from one sample, sequenced in a study of T cells in Graves' hyperthyroidism and ophthalmopathy. TCR beta CDR3 regions were amplified from RNA. Initially, a first-round RT-PCR of the TCR CDR3 employed the HTBI primer set. Each CDR3 protein gets one entry after TCRdb re-called the multiplex PCR reads with MiXCR. The sample lists fewer than 850,000 distinct CDR3 sequences, approximately 15% seen once, with roughly 16% in the top ten. Sequences were obtained from blood. All receptors derive from a man aged 50-60 years with Graves' hyperthyroidism.

This chain uses TRBV10-3 with TRBJ1-5; D unresolved. Trimming took 10 bases from V and 0 from J, leaving 10 bases between them. The V gene's germline CDR1 is ENHRY and CDR2 SYGVKD. The length of the CDR3 is 13 residues. Here the CDR3 reads CATSDDSNQPQHF. In DNA form, the CDR3 reads TGTGCCACCTCGGACGATAGCAATCAGCCCCAGCATTTT.

Ten or more counts support this clonotype. The chain carries TRBV28 and TRBJ2-7, with D unclear. CDR1 and CDR2 from the germline V gene are MDHEN and SYDVKM. This CDR3 spans 15 amino acids. Trimming took off 7 bases at V and 1 base at J, with 17 bases between the two ends. The CDR3: CASTPPVGSSYEQYF. The CDR3 DNA reads as TGTGCCAGCACCCCCCCGGTCGGCAGTTCCTACGAGCAGTACTTC.

In the case of this clonotype: This may be a read error, as it is one base from a much larger clone. The chain joins TRBV20-1 to TRBJ2-7, with D maybe TRBD2 (5 bases). CDR1 and CDR2 (germline): DFQATT, SNEGSKA (reference sequence). The CDR3 totals 14 residues. The germline V and J ends were trimmed by 4 bases and 0 bases, with 13 bases remaining between them. The CDR3 DNA is TGCAGTGCTAAAGCGGAAGGGCCCTCCTACGAGCAGTACTTC. It translates to CSAKAEGPSYEQYF.

This clonotype was picked up many times. CDR3 protein: CASSPRLDSGELFF. The CDR3 nucleotides are TGTGCCAGCAGTCCACGACTAGACTCCGGGGAGCTGTTTTTT. The rearrangement links TRBV12-3 or TRBV12-4 to TRBJ2-2; possibly TRBD2 for D (6 bases). Trimming took off 5 bases at V and 6 bases at J, with 13 bases between the two ends. The CDR3 sequence is 14 residues long.

At least ten counts were recorded for this clonotype. This chain uses TRBV19 with TRBJ1-5; D is undetermined. Germline loops: CDR1 LNHDA, CDR2 SQIVND (reference sequence). This CDR3 spans 17 amino acids. The V end lost 3 bases, the J end lost 0 bases, and 15 bases lay between the germline ends. CDR3 nucleotides: TGTGCCAGTAGTATCGAGACAACAAGCTATAGCAATCAGCCCCAGCATTTT. It is translated as CASSIETTSYSNQPQHF.

The V call is TRBV7-2, the J call TRBJ1-3; tentatively, D is TRBD1 (5 bases). Germline values: CDR1 SGHTA, CDR2 FQGNSA. The ends were cut back, 5 bases at V and 0 bases at J, with 14 bases in the middle. The CDR3 contains 16 residues. CDR3 protein: CASSRQPGGSGNTIYF. DNA for the CDR3: TGTGCCAGCAGCCGCCAGCCGGGGGGCTCTGGAAACACCATATATTTT.

This clonotype has only a few counts. The chain employs TRBV20-1 and TRBJ1-5, with 9 bases fitting TRBD1. This CDR3 contains 16 residues. The V gene end was trimmed by 6 bases and the J gene end by 1 base; junction bases not matched to a gene: 10. Germline V gene data show CDR1 as DFQATT and CDR2 as SNEGSKA (reference sequence). The CDR3: CSALYGTGRSNQPQHF. CDR3 bases: TGCAGTGCCCTATACGGGACAGGGAGAAGCAATCAGCCCCAGCATTTT.

This clonotype came up many times. The gene calls are TRBV12-3 or TRBV12-4 and TRBJ1-1; no clear D gene. The CDR3 has 13 amino acids. Trimming left V 7 bases short and J 4 bases short, with 13 bases between. This chain's CDR3 is CASTKQLPTEAFF. CDR3 nucleotides: TGTGCCAGCACTAAACAACTCCCCACTGAAGCTTTCTTT.

The chain combines TRBV6-6 with TRBJ2-5; no reliable D call. The V end was cut by 2 bases, the J end by 2 bases, with 12 bases between. Looked up from germline, CDR1 is MNHNY and CDR2 is SVGAGI (reference sequence). The CDR3 contains 15 residues. The CDR3 sequence is CASSYAKNPQETQYF. DNA of the CDR3: TGTGCCAGCAGTTACGCGAAGAATCCTCAAGAGACCCAGTACTTC.

In its sample, this clonotype was seen many times. The chain employs TRBV20-1 and TRBJ2-7; perhaps TRBD2 as D (5 bases). CDR3 length equals 15 residues. The V end was cut by 4 bases, the J end by 6 bases, with 22 bases between. CDR1 and CDR2 (germline): DFQATT, SNEGSKA (reference sequence). CDR3 nucleotides: TGCAGTGCTACCACAACCGCGGGCTACCGGGGCGAGCAGTACTTC. It specifies CSATTTAGYRGEQYF.

This clonotype was seen a few times. J is TRBJ2-2 and V is TRBV4-1; D may match TRBD1 or TRBD2 (5 bases each). Trimming left V 1 base short and J 6 bases short, with 21 bases between. This CDR3 spans 18 amino acids. CDR1 and CDR2 (germline): MGHRA, YSYEKL. The CDR3 loop reads CASSQGSRGEHIPGELFF. CDR3 in DNA: TGCGCCAGCAGCCAAGGGTCGAGGGGAGAGCATATTCCCGGGGAGCTGTTTTTT.

This clonotype was found a few times. This chain connects TRBV6-1 to TRBJ2-7; D is unresolved. Between the trimmed V and J ends, which lost 3 bases and 0 bases, there was a span of 12 bases. Germline assignment: CDR1 MNHNS and CDR2 SASEGT. The CDR3 runs to 15 residues. The CDR3, as DNA: TGTGCCAGCAGTGAGGGTTGGTTCTCCTCCTACGAGCAGTACTTC. As protein: CASSEGWFSSYEQYF.

The rearrangement links TRBV14 to TRBJ2-1; TRBD1 or TRBD2 may be the D gene (5 bases each). CDR3 length: 14 amino acids. Germline loops: CDR1 SGHDN, CDR2 FVKESK. With 1 base removed from V and 15 bases from J, the gap between germline ends came to 19 bases. The CDR3, as DNA: TGTGCCAGCAGCCAAGGCATTGTCGGGACGCGCCCGTTCTTC. It codes for CASSQGIVGTRPFF.

This chain connects TRBV7-2 to TRBJ2-6, with TRBD1 matching over 8 bases. V lost 5 bases and J lost 1; bases outside the gene matches: 10. Per germline, CDR1 SGHTA and CDR2 FQGNSA. The CDR3 extends over 18 amino acids. This CDR3 is CASSGDFQGASGANVLTF. The CDR3 DNA reads TGTGCCAGCAGCGGAGATTTTCAGGGGGCGTCTGGGGCCAACGTCCTGACTTTC.

The chain combines TRBV11-2 with TRBJ1-3; D call uncertain. V shed 4 bases and J shed 4 bases, with 17 bases lying between them. Germline V gene data show CDR1 as SGHAT and CDR2 as FQNNGV. CDR3 length: 16 residues. CDR3 DNA sequence: TGTGCCAGCAGCTCATTTCCCAAATTTGCCGGAAACACCATATATTTT. Translation: CASSSFPKFAGNTIYF.

Concerning this clonotype itself: One end of the junction varies from germline; a read error may be responsible. V usage is TRBV18 and J usage is TRBJ1-5; TRBD1 is a possible D gene (6 bases). The CDR3 consists of 16 residues. Germline V gives CDR1 KGHSH, CDR2 LQKENI. The CDR3 region has the DNA TGTGCCAGCTCGCCACCCAACAGGGCTAGCAATCAGCCCCAGCATTTT. Protein: CASSPPNRASNQPQHF.